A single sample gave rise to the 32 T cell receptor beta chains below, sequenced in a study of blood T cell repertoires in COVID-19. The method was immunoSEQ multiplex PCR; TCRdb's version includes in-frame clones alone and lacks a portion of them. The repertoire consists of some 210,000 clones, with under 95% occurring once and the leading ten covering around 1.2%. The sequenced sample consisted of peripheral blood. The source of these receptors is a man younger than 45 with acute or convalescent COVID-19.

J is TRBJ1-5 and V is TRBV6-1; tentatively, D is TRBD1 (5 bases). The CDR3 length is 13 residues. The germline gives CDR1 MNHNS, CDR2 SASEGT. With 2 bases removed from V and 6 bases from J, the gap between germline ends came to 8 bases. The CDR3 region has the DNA TGTGCCAGCAGTGAATTCGGGGGTCAGCCCCAGCATTTT. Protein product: CASSEFGGQPQHF.

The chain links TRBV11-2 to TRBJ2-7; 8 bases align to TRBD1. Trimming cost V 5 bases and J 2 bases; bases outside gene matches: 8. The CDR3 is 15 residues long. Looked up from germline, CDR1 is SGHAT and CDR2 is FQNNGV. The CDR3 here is CASSPFRGPTYEQYF. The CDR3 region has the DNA TGTGCCAGCAGCCCCTTCAGGGGGCCCACCTACGAGCAGTACTTC.

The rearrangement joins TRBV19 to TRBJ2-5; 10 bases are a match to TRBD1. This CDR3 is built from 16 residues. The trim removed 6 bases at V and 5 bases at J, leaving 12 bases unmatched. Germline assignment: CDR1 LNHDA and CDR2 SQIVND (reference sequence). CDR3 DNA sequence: TGTGCCAGTAGCCCACACAGGACAGGGGGTGGGGAGACCCAGTACTTC. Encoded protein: CASSPHRTGGGETQYF.

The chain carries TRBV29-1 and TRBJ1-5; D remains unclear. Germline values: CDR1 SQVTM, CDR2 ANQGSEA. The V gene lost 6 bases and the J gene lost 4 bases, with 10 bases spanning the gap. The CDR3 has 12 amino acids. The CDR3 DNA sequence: TGCAGCGTGAAAGACGGGAATCAGCCCCAGCATTTT. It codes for CSVKDGNQPQHF. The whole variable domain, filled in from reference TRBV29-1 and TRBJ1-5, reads SAVISQKPSRDICQRGTSLTIQCQVDSQVTMMFWYRQQPGQSLTLIATANQGSEATYESGFVIDKFPISRPNLTFSTLTVSNMSPEDSSIYLCSVKDGNQPQHFGDGTRLSIL.

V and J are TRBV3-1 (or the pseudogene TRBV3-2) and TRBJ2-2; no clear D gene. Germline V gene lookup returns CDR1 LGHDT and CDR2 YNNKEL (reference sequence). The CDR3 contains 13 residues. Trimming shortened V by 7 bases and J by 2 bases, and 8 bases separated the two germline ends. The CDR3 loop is CASNFRNTGELFF. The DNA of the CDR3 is TGTGCCAGCAACTTTCGAAACACCGGGGAGCTGTTTTTT.

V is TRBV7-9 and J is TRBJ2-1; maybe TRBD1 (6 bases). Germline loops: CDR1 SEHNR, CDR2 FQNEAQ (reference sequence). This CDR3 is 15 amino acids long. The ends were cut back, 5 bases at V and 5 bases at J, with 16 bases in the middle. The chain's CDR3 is CASSPGHQVDNEQFF. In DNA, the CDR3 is TGTGCCAGCAGCCCGGGACACCAAGTGGACAATGAGCAGTTCTTC.

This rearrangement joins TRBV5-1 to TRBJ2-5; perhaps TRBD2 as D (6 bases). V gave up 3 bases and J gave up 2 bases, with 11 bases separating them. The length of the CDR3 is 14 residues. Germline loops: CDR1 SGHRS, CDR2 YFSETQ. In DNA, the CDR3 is TGCGCCAGCAGCTCGGGCGGGGTGCAAGAGACCCAGTACTTC. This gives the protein CASSSGGVQETQYF.

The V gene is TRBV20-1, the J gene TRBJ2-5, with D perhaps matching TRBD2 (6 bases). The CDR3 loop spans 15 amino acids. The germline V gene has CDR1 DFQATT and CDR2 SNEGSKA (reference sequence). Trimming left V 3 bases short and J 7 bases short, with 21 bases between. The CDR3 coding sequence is TGCAGTGCTAGTGGCGGGACGGCAGGTCGAGGGACCCAGTACTTC. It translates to CSASGGTAGRGTQYF.

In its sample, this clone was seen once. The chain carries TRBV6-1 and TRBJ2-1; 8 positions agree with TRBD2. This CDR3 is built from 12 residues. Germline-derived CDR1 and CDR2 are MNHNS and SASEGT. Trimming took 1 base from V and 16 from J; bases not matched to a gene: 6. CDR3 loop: CASSEGGLVQFF. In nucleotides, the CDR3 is TGTGCCAGCAGTGAAGGGGGACTAGTTCAATTCTTC.

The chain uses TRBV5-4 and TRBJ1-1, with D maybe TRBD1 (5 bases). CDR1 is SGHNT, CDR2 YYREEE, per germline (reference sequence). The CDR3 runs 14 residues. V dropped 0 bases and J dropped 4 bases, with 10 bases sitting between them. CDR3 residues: CASSLVGGLTEAFF. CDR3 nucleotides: TGTGCCAGCAGCTTGGTGGGGGGTCTCACTGAAGCTTTCTTT. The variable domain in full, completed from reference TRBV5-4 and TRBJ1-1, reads ETGVTQSPTHLIKTRGQQVTLRCSSQSGHNTVSWYQQALGQGPQFIFQYYREEENGRGNFPPRFSGLQFPNYSSELNVNALELDDSALYLCASSLVGGLTEAFFGQGTRLTVV.

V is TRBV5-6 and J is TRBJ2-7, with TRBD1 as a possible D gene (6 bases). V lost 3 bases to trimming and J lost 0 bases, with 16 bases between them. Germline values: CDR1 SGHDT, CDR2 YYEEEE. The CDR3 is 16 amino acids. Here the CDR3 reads CASSSLAGVSSYEQYF. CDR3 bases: TGTGCCAGCAGCTCCTTGGCAGGGGTTAGCTCCTACGAGCAGTACTTC.

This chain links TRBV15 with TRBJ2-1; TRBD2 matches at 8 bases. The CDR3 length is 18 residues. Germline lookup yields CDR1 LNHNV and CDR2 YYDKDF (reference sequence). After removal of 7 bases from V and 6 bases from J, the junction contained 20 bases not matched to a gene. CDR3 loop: CATTLLGGSGRIINEQFF. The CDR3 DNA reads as TGTGCCACCACCTTACTTGGCGGAAGCGGGAGAATTATCAATGAGCAGTTCTTC.

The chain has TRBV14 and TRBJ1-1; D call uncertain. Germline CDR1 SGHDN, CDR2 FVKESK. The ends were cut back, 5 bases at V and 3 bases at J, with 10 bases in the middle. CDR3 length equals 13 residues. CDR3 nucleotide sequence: TGTGCCAGCAGCGAACAGAGTTACACTGAAGCTTTCTTT. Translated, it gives CASSEQSYTEAFF.

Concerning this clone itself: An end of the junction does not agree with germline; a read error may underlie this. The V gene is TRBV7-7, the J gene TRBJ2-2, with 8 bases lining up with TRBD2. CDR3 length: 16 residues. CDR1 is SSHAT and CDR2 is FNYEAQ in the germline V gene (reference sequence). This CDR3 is CASSLDGSGGTGELFF. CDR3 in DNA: TGTGCTAGCAGCTTAGACGGGAGCGGGGGAACCGGGGAGCTGTTTTTT.

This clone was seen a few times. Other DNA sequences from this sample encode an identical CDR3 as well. The CDR3 DNA follows: TGTGCCAGCAGCCGGGACAGGGGAGTCTATGGCTACACCTTC. Encoded protein: CASSRDRGVYGYTF. J is TRBJ1-2 and V is TRBV28; 10 bases line up with TRBD1. J was trimmed by 4 bases and V by 6 bases; bases with no gene match: 5. The CDR3 extends over 14 amino acids. Germline V gene lookup returns CDR1 MDHEN and CDR2 SYDVKM.

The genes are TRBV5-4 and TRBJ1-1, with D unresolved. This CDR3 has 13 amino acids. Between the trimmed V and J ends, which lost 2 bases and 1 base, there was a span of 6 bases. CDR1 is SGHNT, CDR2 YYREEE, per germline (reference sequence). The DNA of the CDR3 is TGTGCCAGCAGCTTACAGACGAACACTGAAGCTTTCTTT. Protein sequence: CASSLQTNTEAFF.

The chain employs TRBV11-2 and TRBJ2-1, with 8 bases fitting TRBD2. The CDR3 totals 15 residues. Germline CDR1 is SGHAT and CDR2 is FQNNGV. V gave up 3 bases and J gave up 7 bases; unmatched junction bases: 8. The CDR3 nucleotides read TGTGCCAGCAGCTTTGACCCTAGCGGGCAGAATGAGCAGTTCTTC. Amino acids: CASSFDPSGQNEQFF.

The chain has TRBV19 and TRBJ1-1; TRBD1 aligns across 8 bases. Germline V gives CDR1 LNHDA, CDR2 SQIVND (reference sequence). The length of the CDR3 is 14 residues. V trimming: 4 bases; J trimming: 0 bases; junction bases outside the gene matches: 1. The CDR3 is CASSTGQVNTEAFF. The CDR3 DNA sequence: TGTGCCAGTAGTACGGGACAGGTGAACACTGAAGCTTTCTTT.

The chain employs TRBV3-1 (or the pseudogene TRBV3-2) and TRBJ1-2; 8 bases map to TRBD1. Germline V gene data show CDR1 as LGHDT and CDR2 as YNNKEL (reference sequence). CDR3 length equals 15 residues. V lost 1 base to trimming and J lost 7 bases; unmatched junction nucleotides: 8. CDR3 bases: TGTGCCAGCAGCCAAGGGCAGGGGGCGCGGGTTGGCTACACCTTC. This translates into CASSQGQGARVGYTF.

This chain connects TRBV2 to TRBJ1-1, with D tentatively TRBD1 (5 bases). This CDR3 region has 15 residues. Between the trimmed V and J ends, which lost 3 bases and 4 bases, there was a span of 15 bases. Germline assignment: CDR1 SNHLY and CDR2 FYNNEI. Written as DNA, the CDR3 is TGTGCCAGCAGTGACCCTGGGGGGTATCCCACTGAAGCTTTCTTT. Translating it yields CASSDPGGYPTEAFF.

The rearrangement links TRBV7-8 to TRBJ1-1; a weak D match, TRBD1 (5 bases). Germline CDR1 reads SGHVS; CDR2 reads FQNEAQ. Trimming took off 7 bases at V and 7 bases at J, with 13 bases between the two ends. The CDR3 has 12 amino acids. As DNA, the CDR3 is TGTGCCAGCAACAACGCGGGGGGTGAAGCTTTCTTT. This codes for CASNNAGGEAFF. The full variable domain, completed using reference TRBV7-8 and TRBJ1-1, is GAGVSQSPRYKVAKRGQDVALRCDPISGHVSLFWYQQALGQGPEFLTYFQNEAQLDKSGLPSDRFFAERPEGSVSTLKIQRTQQEDSAVYLCASNNAGGEAFFGQGTRLTVV.

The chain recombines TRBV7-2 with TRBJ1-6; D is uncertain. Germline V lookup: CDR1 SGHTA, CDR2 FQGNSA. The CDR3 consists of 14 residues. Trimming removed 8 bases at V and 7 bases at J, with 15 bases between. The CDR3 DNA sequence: TGTGCCAGCGGGCGGGCATTTACGAATTCACCCCTCCACTTT. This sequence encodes CASGRAFTNSPLHF.

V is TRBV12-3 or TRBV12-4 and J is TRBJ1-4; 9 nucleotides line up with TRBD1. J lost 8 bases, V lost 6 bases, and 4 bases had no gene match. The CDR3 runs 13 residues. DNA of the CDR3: TGTGCCAGCAGAGGGACAGGGACGGAAAAACTGTTTTTT. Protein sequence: CASRGTGTEKLFF.

The CDR3 loop reads CASGPGGGQYF. In DNA form, the CDR3 reads TGTGCCAGCGGGCCGGGCGGGGGGCAGTACTTC. The gene calls are TRBV28 and TRBJ2-7, with 7 nucleotides matching TRBD2. CDR3 length equals 11 residues. Germline V gene data show CDR1 as MDHEN and CDR2 as SYDVKM. With V trimmed by 8 bases and J by 9 bases, 7 bases remained unmatched.

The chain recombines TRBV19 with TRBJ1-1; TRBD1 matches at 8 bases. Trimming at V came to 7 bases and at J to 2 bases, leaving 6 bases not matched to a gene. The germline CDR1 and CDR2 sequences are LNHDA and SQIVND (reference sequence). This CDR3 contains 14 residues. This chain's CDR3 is CASNPQGANTEAFF. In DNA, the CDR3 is TGTGCCAGTAATCCGCAGGGGGCTAACACTGAAGCTTTCTTT.

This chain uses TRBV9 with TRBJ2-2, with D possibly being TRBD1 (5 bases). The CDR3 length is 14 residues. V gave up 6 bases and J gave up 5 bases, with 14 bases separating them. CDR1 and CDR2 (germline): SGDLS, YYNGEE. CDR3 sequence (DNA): TGTGCCAGCACGCCCAGGGTAGAAACCGGGGAGCTGTTTTTT. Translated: CASTPRVETGELFF.

The CDR3 reads CASSYTRGYEQYF. CDR3 DNA: TGTGCCAGCTCTTATACCCGGGGCTACGAGCAGTACTTC. The rearrangement links TRBV12-3 or TRBV12-4 to TRBJ2-7; tentative D call: TRBD2 (5 bases). Trimming took off 8 bases at V and 3 bases at J, with 14 bases between the two ends. The CDR3 is 13 residues long.

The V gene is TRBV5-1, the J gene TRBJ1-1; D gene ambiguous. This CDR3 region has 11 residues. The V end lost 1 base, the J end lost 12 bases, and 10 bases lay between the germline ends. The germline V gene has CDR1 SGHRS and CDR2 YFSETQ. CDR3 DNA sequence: TGCGCCAGCAGCTTGCTCGGGGAGACTTTCTTT. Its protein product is CASSLLGETFF.

CDR3 nucleotides: TGTGCCAGCCGACAGGCCCTCCAATCCTACGAGCAGTACTTC. This sequence encodes CASRQALQSYEQYF. This rearrangement joins TRBV6-5 to TRBJ2-7; D perhaps matches TRBD1 (6 bases). CDR1 is MNHEY, CDR2 SVGAGI, per germline. Trimming left V 8 bases short and J 1 base short, with 15 bases between. The CDR3 extends over 14 amino acids.

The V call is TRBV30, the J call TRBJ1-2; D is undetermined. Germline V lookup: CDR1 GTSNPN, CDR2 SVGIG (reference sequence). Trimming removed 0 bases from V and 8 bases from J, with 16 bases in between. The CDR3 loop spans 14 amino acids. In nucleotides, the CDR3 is TGTGCCTGGAGTGTACGAGGGCGGAAGGTCGGCTACACCTTC. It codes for CAWSVRGRKVGYTF.

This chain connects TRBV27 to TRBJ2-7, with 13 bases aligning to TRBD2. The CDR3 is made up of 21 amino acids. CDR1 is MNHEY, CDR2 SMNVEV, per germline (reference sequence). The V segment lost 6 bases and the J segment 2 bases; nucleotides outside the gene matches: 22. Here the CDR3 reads CASSTSSPEGTSGMRTYEQYF. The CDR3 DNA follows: TGTGCCAGCAGCACCAGCTCTCCCGAAGGGACTAGCGGGATGCGGACCTACGAGCAGTACTTC.

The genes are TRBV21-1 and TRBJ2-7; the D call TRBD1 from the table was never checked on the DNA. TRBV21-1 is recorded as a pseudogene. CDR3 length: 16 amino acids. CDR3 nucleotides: TGTGCCAGCAGCAAGGTTGATACAGGGCCTCCACACGAGCAGTACTTC. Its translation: CASSKVDTGPPHEQYF.